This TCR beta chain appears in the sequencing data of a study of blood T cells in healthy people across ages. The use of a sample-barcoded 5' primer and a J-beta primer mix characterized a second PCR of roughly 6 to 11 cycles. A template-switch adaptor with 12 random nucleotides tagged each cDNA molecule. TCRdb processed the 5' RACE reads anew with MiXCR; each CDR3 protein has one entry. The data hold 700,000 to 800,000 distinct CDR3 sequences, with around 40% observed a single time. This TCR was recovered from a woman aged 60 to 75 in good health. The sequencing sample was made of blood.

CDR3 bases: TGTGCCAGCAGTAGGGAAACGCCCGGGACTAGCGGGAGAAGAGAACACTACGAGCAGTACTTC. Its protein product is CASSRETPGTSGRREHYEQYF. This chain joins TRBV6-2 or TRBV6-3 and TRBJ2-4; 14 nucleotides align to TRBD2. Near its end, the DNA agrees better with TRBJ2-7, so the J call may be wrong. The length of the CDR3 is 21 residues. The germline V gene encodes CDR1 MNHEY and CDR2 SVGEGT.